A few counts support the clone carrying this T cell receptor (beta chain). Its antigen is still unknown. The V end lost 1 base, the J end lost 0 bases, and 11 bases lay between the germline ends. This CDR3 is 15 amino acids long. CDR1 is SGHRS and CDR2 is YFSETQ in the germline V gene. The data were obtained in a study of CD8 T cells in ankylosing spondylitis. Study-level points and caveats: Earlier work had already found some motif variants in reactive arthritis synovial fluid and blood. Disease-linked clones had a CD8+ phenotype and relatively low frequency in peripheral blood. Matched synovial fluid from ankylosing spondylitis patients was reported to be enriched for disease-linked clones.

MiXCR was run by TCRdb on the 5' RACE reads, yielding one entry per CDR3 protein. The sample contains 300,000 to 350,000 distinct CDR3 sequences, around 21% of which appear only once. This clonotype was obtained from a female donor with ankylosing spondylitis or in good health (not recorded which). The source material was blood, either unsorted or a sorted T cell fraction (not recorded which). The rearrangement joins TRBV5-1 to TRBJ2-7, with D tentatively TRBD2 (5 bases). CDR3 sequence (DNA): TGCGCCAGCAGCTTGACGAGCGGCTACTCCTACGAGCAGTACTTC. Protein product: CASSLTSGYSYEQYF. Looking up the rest from reference TRBV5-1 and TRBJ2-7 gives the full variable domain: KAGVTQTPRYLIKTRGQQVTLSCSPISGHRSVSWYQQTPGQGLQFLFEYFSETQRNKGNFPGRFSGRQFSNSRSEMNVSTLELGDSALYLCASSLTSGYSYEQYFGPGTRLTVT.